This T cell receptor beta chain was obtained from a study of blood T cell repertoires in COVID-19. Turning to the study itself: The origin of the acute and convalescent COVID-19 samples was the United States, Italy and Spain. The analysed material was cDNA or gDNA that came from T cells, B-cell-depleted T cells, or PBMCs.

Cohorts were assigned according to the clinical history that participants reported. Clones were sequenced by immunoSEQ multiplex PCR, and TCRdb holds only the in-frame ones, with some missing. The repertoire holds about 140,000 clones, with 86% as singletons. Germline CDR1 is LNHDA and CDR2 is SQIVND (reference sequence). CDR3 size: 16 residues. Trimming removed 4 bases from V and 0 bases from J, with 12 bases in between. J is TRBJ1-4 and V is TRBV19, with D possibly TRBD1 on 6 matching bases. This sequence was found in a man aged 45-65 years who had recovered from COVID-19. The source material was PBMCs or T cells enriched from blood (not recorded which). This CDR3 is CASSNRDTATNEKLFF. In DNA form, the CDR3 reads TGTGCCAGTAGTAACCGGGACACCGCAACTAATGAAAAACTGTTTTTT.